This T cell receptor beta chain came from a study of T cell responses to AZD1222 COVID-19 vaccine. Study details: Second doses were pooled across both intervals (about 4 or about 12 weeks).

Points on this clone: Its antigen is unidentified.

The V gene lost 4 bases and the J gene lost 0 bases, with 12 bases spanning the gap. This CDR3 comprises 15 residues. Per germline, CDR1 MDHEN and CDR2 SYDVKM. Findings of the study overall: Among the donors, most were white British and more were female, and clonal diversity was possibly underestimated. An increase in Spike-specific TCR breadth and depth was observed after two AZD1222 doses.

TCRdb's copy holds only in-frame clones and misses some; the assay was immunoSEQ multiplex PCR. The data contain about 140,000 clones, 85% to 95% of them seen just once; the ten biggest clones take up roughly 5%. The rearrangement joins TRBV28 to TRBJ2-5; D tentatively fits TRBD1 or TRBD2 (5 bases each). The material sequenced was peripheral blood, taken on day 0 of AZD1222 vaccination. The TCR sequence derives from an adult in good health. The CDR3 spells CASSSGRRYQETQYF. CDR3 sequence (DNA): TGTGCCAGCAGTTCGGGACGGAGGTACCAAGAGACCCAGTACTTC.